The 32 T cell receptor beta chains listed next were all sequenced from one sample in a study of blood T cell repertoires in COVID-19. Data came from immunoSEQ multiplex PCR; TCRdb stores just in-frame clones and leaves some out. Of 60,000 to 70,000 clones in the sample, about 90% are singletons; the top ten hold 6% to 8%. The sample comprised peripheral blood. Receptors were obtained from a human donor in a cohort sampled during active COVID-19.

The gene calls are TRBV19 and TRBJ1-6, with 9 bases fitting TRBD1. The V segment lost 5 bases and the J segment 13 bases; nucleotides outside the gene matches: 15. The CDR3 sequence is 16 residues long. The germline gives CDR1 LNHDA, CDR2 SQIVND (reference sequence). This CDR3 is CASSAGRTGTGSPLHF. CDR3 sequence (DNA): TGTGCCAGTAGTGCAGGTAGGACCGGGACAGGGTCCCCCCTCCACTTT.

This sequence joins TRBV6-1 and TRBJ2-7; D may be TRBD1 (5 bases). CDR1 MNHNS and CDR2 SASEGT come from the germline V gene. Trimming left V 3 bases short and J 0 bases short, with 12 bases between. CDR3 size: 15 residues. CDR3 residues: CASSDPGQSSYEQYF. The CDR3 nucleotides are TGTGCCAGCAGTGATCCAGGACAAAGCTCCTACGAGCAGTACTTC.

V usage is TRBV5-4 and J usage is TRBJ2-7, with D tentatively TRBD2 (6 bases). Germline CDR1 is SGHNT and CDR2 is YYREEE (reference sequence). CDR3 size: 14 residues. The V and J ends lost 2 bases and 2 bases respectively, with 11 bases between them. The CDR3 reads CASSFGGVAYEQYF. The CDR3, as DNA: TGTGCCAGCAGCTTCGGGGGAGTGGCCTACGAGCAGTACTTC.

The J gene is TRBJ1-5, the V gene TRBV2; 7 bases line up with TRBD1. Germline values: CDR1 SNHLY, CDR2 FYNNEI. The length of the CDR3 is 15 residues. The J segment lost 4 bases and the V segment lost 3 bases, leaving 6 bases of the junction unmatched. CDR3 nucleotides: TGTGCCAGCAGTGAGGGCAGGGGGGAAAATCAGCCCCAGCATTTT. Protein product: CASSEGRGENQPQHF.

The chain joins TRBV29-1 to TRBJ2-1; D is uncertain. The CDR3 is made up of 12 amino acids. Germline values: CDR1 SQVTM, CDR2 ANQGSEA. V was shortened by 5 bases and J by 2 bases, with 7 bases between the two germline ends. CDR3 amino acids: CSVREPYNEQFF. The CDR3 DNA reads TGCAGCGTTCGAGAGCCCTACAATGAGCAGTTCTTC.

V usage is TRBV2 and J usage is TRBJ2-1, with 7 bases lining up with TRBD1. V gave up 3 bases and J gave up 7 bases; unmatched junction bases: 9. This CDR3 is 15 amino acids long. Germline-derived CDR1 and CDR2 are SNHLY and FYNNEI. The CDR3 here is CASSDPGTDRNEQFF. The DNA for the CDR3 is TGTGCCAGCAGTGACCCCGGGACAGACCGAAATGAGCAGTTCTTC. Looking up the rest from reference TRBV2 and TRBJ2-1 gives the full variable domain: EPEVTQTPSHQVTQMGQEVILRCVPISNHLYFYWYRQILGQKVEFLVSFYNNEISEKSEIFDDQFSVERPDGSNFTLKIRSTKLEDSAMYFCASSDPGTDRNEQFFGPGTRLTVL.

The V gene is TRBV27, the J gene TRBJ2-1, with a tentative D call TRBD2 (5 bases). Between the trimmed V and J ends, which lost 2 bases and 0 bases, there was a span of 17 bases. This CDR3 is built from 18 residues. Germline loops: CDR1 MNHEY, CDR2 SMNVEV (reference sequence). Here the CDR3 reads CASSLNLGYGSSYNEQFF. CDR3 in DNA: TGTGCCAGCAGTTTAAATCTAGGTTATGGGAGCTCCTACAATGAGCAGTTCTTC.

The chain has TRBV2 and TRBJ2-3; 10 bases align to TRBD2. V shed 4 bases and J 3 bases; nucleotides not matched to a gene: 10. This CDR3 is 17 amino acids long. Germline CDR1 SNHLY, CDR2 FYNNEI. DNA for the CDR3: TGTGCCAGCAGTGTCGAGCGGGGGGGCCTCTTAACAGATACGCAGTATTTT. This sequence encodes CASSVERGGLLTDTQYF.

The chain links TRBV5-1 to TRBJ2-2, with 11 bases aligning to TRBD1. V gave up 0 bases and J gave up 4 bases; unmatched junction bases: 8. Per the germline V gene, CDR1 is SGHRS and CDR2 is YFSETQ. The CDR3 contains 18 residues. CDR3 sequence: CASSLDGQGARVTGELFF. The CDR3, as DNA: TGCGCCAGCAGCTTGGATGGACAGGGGGCGCGGGTCACCGGGGAGCTGTTTTTT.

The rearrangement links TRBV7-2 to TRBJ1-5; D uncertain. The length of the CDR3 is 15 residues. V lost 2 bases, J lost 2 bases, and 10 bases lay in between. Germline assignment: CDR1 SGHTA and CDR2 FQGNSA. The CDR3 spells CASSLKSGGNQPQHF. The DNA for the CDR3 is TGTGCCAGCAGCTTAAAATCGGGTGGCAATCAGCCCCAGCATTTT.

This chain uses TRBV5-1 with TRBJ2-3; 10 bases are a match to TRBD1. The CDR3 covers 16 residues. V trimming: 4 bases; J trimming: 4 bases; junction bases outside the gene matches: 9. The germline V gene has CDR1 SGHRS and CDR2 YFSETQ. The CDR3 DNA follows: TGCGCCAGCAGCCACCCGGGACAGGGGAGCGCAGATACGCAGTATTTT. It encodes CASSHPGQGSADTQYF.

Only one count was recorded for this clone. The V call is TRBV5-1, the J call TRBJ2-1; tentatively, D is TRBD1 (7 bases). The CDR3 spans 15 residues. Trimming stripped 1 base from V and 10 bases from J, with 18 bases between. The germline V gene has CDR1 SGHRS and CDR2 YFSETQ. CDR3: CASSLSGGQSTEQFF. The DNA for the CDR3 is TGCGCCAGCAGCTTGTCAGGGGGGCAATCTACAGAGCAGTTCTTC.

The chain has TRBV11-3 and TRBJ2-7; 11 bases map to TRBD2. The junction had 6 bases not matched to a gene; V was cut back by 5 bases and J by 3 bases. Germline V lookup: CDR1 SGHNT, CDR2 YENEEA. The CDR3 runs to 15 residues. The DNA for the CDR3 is TGTGCCAGCAGCGAAACTAGCGGGAGTTTCTACGAGCAGTACTTC. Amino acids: CASSETSGSFYEQYF. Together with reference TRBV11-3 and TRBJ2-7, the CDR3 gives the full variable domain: EAGVVQSPRYKIIEKKQPVAFWCNPISGHNTLYWYLQNLGQGPELLIRYENEEAVDDSQLPKDRFSAERLKGVDSTLKIQPAELGDSAVYLCASSETSGSFYEQYFGPGTRLTVT.

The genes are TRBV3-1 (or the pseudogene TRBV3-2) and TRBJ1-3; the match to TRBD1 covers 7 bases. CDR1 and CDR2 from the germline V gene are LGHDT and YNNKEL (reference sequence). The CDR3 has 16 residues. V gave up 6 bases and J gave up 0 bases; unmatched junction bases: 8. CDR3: CASSRTGVGSGNTIYF. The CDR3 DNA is TGTGCCAGCAGTCGTACAGGGGTGGGCTCTGGAAACACCATATATTTT.

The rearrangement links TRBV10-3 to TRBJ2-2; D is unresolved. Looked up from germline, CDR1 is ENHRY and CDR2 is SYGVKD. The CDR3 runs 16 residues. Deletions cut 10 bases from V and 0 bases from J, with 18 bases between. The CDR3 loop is CASLEYASPNTGELFF. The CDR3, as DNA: TGTGCCAGCCTAGAGTACGCCTCGCCGAACACCGGGGAGCTGTTTTTT.

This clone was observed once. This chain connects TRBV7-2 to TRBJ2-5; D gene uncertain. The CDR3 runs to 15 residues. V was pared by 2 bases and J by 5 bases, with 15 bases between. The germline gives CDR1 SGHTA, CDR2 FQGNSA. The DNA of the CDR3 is TGTGCCAGCAGCTTAAGGAACACCCGGCGGGAGACCCAGTACTTC. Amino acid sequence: CASSLRNTRRETQYF. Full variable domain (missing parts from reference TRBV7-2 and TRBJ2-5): GAGVSQSPSNKVTEKGKDVELRCDPISGHTALYWYRQSLGQGLEFLIYFQGNSAPDKSGLPSDRFSAERTGGSVSTLTIQRTQQEDSAVYLCASSLRNTRRETQYFGPGTRLLVL.

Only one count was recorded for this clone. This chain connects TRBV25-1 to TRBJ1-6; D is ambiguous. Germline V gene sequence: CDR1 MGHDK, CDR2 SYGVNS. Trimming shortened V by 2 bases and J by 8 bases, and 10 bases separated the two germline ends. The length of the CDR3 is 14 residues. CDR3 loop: CASSERGSDSPLHF. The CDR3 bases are TGTGCCAGCAGTGAACGGGGAAGTGATTCACCCCTCCACTTT.

CDR3 amino acids: CASSLQQGATGNTIYF. CDR3 DNA sequence: TGTGCCAGCAGCTTGCAACAGGGGGCGACTGGAAACACCATATATTTT. This chain connects TRBV7-2 to TRBJ1-3; 9 bases match TRBD1. Germline V gene data show CDR1 as SGHTA and CDR2 as FQGNSA. V was clipped by 3 bases and J by 2 bases; unmatched bases: 5. The CDR3 contains 16 residues. Combining the CDR3 with reference TRBV7-2 and TRBJ1-3 gives the whole variable domain GAGVSQSPSNKVTEKGKDVELRCDPISGHTALYWYRQSLGQGLEFLIYFQGNSAPDKSGLPSDRFSAERTGGSVSTLTIQRTQQEDSAVYLCASSLQQGATGNTIYFGEGSWLTVV.

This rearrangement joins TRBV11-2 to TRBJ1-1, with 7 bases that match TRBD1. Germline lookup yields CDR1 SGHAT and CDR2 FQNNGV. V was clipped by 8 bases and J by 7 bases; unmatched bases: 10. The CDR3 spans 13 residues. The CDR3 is CASDINRGFEAFF. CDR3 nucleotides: TGTGCCAGCGACATCAACAGGGGCTTTGAAGCTTTCTTT. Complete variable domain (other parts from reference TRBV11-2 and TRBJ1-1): EAGVAQSPRYKIIEKRQSVAFWCNPISGHATLYWYQQILGQGPKLLIQFQNNGVVDDSQLPKDRFSAERLKGVDSTLKIQPAKLEDSAVYLCASDINRGFEAFFGQGTRLTVV.

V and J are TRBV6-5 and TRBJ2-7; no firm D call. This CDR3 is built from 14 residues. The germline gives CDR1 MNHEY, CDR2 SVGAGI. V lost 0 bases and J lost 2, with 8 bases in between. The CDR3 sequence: CASSYSVNTYEQYF. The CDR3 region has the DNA TGTGCCAGCAGTTACTCTGTAAACACCTACGAGCAGTACTTC.

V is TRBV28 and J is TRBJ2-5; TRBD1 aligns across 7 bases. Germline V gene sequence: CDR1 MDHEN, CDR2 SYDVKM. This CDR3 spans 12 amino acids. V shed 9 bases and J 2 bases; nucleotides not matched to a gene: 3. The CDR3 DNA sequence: TGTGCCAGTCAGGGACAGCAAGAGACCCAGTACTTC. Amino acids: CASQGQQETQYF.

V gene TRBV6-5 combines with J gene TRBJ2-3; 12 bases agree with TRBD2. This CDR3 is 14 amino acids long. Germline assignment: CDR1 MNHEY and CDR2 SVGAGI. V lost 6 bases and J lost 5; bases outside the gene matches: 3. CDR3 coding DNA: TGTGCCAGCAGACTAGCGGGGGGTCAAGATACGCAGTATTTT. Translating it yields CASRLAGGQDTQYF.

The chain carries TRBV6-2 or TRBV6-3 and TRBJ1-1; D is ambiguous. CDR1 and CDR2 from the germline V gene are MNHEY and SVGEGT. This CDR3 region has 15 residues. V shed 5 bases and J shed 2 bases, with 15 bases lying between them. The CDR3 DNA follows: TGTGCCAGCAGTCACCGTACGGTCTCAAACACTGAAGCTTTCTTT. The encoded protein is CASSHRTVSNTEAFF.

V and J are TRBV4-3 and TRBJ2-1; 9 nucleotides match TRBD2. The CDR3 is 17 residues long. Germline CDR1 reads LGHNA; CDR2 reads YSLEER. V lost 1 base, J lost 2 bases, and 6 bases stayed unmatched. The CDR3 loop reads CASSQGSQREAYNEQFF. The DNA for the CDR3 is TGCGCCAGCAGCCAAGGGTCCCAGCGGGAGGCCTACAATGAGCAGTTCTTC.

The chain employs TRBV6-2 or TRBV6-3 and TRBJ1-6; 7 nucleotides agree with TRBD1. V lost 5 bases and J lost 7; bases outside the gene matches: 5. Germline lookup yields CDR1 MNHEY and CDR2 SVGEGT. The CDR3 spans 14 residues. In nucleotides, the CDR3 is TGTGCCAGCAGTCGGACAGGAGAGAATTCACCCCTCCACTTT. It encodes CASSRTGENSPLHF.

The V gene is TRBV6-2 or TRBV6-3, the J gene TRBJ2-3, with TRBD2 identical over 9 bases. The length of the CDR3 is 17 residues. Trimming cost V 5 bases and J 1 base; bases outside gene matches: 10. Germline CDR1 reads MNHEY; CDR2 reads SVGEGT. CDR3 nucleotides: TGTGCCAGCAGTAAAAATAGCGGGAGTTTCGGCACAGATACGCAGTATTTT. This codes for CASSKNSGSFGTDTQYF.

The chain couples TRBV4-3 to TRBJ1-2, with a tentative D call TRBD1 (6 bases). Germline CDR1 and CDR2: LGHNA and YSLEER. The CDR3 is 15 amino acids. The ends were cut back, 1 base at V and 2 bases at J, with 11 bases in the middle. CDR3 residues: CASSQADRPNYGYTF. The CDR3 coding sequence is TGCGCCAGCAGCCAAGCCGACAGGCCGAACTATGGCTACACCTTC.

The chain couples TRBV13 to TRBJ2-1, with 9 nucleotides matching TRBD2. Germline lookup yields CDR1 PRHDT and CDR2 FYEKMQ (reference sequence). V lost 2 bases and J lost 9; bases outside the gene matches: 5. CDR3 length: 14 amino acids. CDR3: CASSLIAGEVEQFF. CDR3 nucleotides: TGTGCCAGCAGCTTAATAGCGGGGGAGGTTGAGCAGTTCTTC.

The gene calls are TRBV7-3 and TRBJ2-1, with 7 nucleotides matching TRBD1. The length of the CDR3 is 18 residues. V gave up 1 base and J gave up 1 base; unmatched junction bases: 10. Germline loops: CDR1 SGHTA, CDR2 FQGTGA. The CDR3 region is CASSLRPGDSESYNEQFF. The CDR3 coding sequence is TGTGCCAGCAGCTTAAGGCCTGGGGACAGTGAGTCCTACAATGAGCAGTTCTTC. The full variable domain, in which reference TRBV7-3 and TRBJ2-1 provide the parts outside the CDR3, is GAGVSQTPSNKVTEKGKYVELRCDPISGHTALYWYRQSLGQGPEFLIYFQGTGAADDSGLPNDRFFAVRPEGSVSTLKIQRTERGDSAVYLCASSLRPGDSESYNEQFFGPGTRLTVL.

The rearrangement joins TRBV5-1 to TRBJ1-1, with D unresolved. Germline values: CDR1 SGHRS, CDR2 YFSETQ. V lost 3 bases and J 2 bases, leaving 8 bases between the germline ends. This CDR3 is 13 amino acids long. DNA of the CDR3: TGCGCCAGCAGCTATTCAGGAAACACTGAAGCTTTCTTT. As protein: CASSYSGNTEAFF.

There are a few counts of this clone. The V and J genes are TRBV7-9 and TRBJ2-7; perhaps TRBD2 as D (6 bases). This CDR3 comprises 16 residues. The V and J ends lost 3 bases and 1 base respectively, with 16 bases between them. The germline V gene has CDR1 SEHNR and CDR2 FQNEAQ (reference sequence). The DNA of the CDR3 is TGTGCCAGCAGCTTTTTTACGGCTAGCGTTTCCTACGAGCAGTACTTC. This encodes CASSFFTASVSYEQYF.

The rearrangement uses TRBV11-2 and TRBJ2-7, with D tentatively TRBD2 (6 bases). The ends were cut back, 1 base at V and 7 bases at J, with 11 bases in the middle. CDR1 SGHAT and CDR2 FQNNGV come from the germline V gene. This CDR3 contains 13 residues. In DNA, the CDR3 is TGTGCCAGCAGCTTAGGAGCCGGGGGAGAGCAGTACTTC. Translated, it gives CASSLGAGGEQYF.